The 31 T cell receptor beta chains given below trace back to one sample, sequenced in a study of chemoradiotherapy in HPV16-positive cancers. TCRdb's copy holds only in-frame clones and misses some; the assay was immunoSEQ multiplex PCR. Of a few thousand clones listed, 80% to 90% are singletons. The sample was tumor tissue, taken from a patient who underwent chemoradiotherapy. The origin of the receptors is a human donor with HPV-associated anogenital cancer.

Only one count was recorded for this clone. The chain employs TRBV2 and TRBJ2-3; D is perhaps TRBD1 (5 bases). Germline CDR1 and CDR2: SNHLY and FYNNEI. Between the trimmed V and J ends, which lost 6 bases and 1 base, there was a span of 14 bases. The CDR3 consists of 15 residues. CDR3 amino acids: CASSPRQGGTDTQYF. The DNA of the CDR3 is TGTGCCAGCAGCCCCCGGCAGGGTGGCACAGATACGCAGTATTTT.

The chain recombines TRBV21-1 with TRBJ2-1. TRBV21-1 is listed as a pseudogene. The CDR3 has 13 residues. The CDR3 here is CASSKGVMGEQFF. DNA for the CDR3: TGTGCCAGCAGCAAAGGAGTCATGGGTGAGCAGTTCTTC.

This clone was seen a single time. The rearrangement joins TRBV28 to TRBJ1-5; the match to TRBD1 covers 8 bases. V was pared by 5 bases and J by 2 bases, with 2 bases of the junction left unmatched. Germline CDR1 reads MDHEN; CDR2 reads SYDVKM. The CDR3 is 14 residues long. DNA for the CDR3: TGTGCCAGCAGTCAACAGGGGGGCAATCAGCCCCAGCATTTT. This translates into CASSQQGGNQPQHF.

V gene TRBV6-5 combines with J gene TRBJ2-7; D possibly corresponds to TRBD1 (5 bases). This CDR3 is 14 amino acids long. Germline lookup yields CDR1 MNHEY and CDR2 SVGAGI. V was trimmed by 0 bases and J by 4 bases, leaving 10 bases between them. The CDR3 DNA follows: TGTGCCAGCAGTTACTCCTTCAGACAGTACGAGCAGTACTTC. This codes for CASSYSFRQYEQYF.

The chain is built from TRBV7-9 and TRBJ1-2; TRBD1 aligns across 9 bases. This CDR3 is 14 amino acids long. Trimming removed 5 bases from V and 8 bases from J; junction bases left unmatched: 9. Germline V gene lookup returns CDR1 SEHNR and CDR2 FQNEAQ (reference sequence). This chain's CDR3 is CASSRRQGDDGYTF. The DNA of the CDR3 is TGTGCCAGCAGCCGACGACAGGGGGATGACGGCTACACCTTC.

The gene calls are TRBV7-9 and TRBJ1-3; no definite D call. Germline V gene data show CDR1 as SEHNR and CDR2 as FQNEAQ (reference sequence). Trimming removed 3 bases at V and 1 base at J, with 10 bases between. The CDR3 runs to 15 residues. In DNA, the CDR3 is TGTGCCAGCAGCTTGACGACGGTTTCTGGAAACACCATATATTTT. It encodes CASSLTTVSGNTIYF.

The chain carries TRBV19 and TRBJ1-4; D call uncertain. The CDR3 runs to 14 residues. Trimming left V 3 bases short and J 2 bases short, with 7 bases between. Looked up from germline, CDR1 is LNHDA and CDR2 is SQIVND (reference sequence). In DNA form, the CDR3 reads TGTGCCAGTAGTATTTTAGGGACTAATGAAAAACTGTTTTTT. It codes for CASSILGTNEKLFF.

The rearrangement joins TRBV6-5 to TRBJ2-5; D gene unclear. V was shortened by 9 bases and J by 5 bases, with 10 bases between the two germline ends. The germline V gene encodes CDR1 MNHEY and CDR2 SVGAGI. This CDR3 is built from 11 residues. The CDR3 protein is CASGLRETQYF. The CDR3 region has the DNA TGTGCCAGTGGGTTGCGGGAGACCCAGTACTTC.

The chain recombines TRBV6-6 with TRBJ1-6; D is undetermined. V shed 10 bases and J shed 13 bases, with 14 bases lying between them. This CDR3 is built from 11 residues. Germline CDR1 is MNHNY and CDR2 is SVGAGI (reference sequence). CDR3 DNA sequence: TGTGCCACCGGTGGGGAAGGGCCCCTCCACTTT. Encoded protein: CATGGEGPLHF.

The gene calls are TRBV7-2 and TRBJ1-4; the D is unclear. Germline assignment: CDR1 SGHTA and CDR2 FQGNSA. V lost 1 base and J lost 8, with 8 bases in between. The CDR3 is made up of 13 amino acids. CDR3 amino acids: CASSLGHWEKLFF. The CDR3 DNA follows: TGTGCCAGCAGCTTAGGCCACTGGGAAAAACTGTTTTTT.

The CDR3 sequence is CASSQEPEGSSPLHF. CDR3 nucleotide sequence: TGTGCCAGCAGCCAAGAACCGGAGGGGAGTTCACCCCTCCACTTT. This chain connects TRBV4-2 to TRBJ1-6, with a weak D call TRBD1 (5 bases). V was trimmed by 0 bases and J by 9 bases, leaving 12 bases between them. Per the germline V gene, CDR1 is LGHNA and CDR2 is YNFKEQ. The CDR3 extends over 15 amino acids.

In nucleotides, the CDR3 is TGTGCCAGCAGTTCCAATAATCAGTTCTATGGCTACACCTTC. This translates into CASSSNNQFYGYTF. This sequence joins TRBV6-1 and TRBJ1-2; D call uncertain. The CDR3 is 14 amino acids. Germline CDR1 reads MNHNS; CDR2 reads SASEGT. V lost 5 bases, J lost 4 bases, and 14 bases lay in between.

The chain joins TRBV9 to TRBJ1-2; D possibly corresponds to TRBD1 (6 bases). The V end was cut by 0 bases, the J end by 8 bases, with 20 bases between. The CDR3 sequence is 16 residues long. Germline loops: CDR1 SGDLS, CDR2 YYNGEE. For the CDR3, the DNA is TGTGCCAGCAGCGTAGTCCCGTCTCCGGGGGCGCGGGGCTACACCTTC. This translates into CASSVVPSPGARGYTF.

The chain is built from TRBV19 and TRBJ2-6; D call uncertain. The CDR3 consists of 16 residues. CDR1 is LNHDA, CDR2 SQIVND, per germline (reference sequence). Trimming cost V 1 base and J 1 base, with 8 bases left between them. CDR3 bases: TGTGCCAGTAGTATAGTAGAAGGGTCTGGGGCCAACGTCCTGACTTTC. It codes for CASSIVEGSGANVLTF.

This chain joins TRBV13 and TRBJ2-1; D uncertain. This CDR3 has 12 residues. Germline CDR1 and CDR2: PRHDT and FYEKMQ (reference sequence). Deletions cut 5 bases from V and 5 bases from J, with 7 bases between. CDR3 sequence reads: CASSAENNEQFF. CDR3 nucleotide sequence: TGTGCCAGCAGCGCCGAAAACAATGAGCAGTTCTTC.

The chain carries TRBV18 and TRBJ2-7; 12 bases are a match to TRBD2. Germline lookup yields CDR1 KGHSH and CDR2 LQKENI. With 3 bases clipped from V and 3 bases from J, the junction kept 3 bases outside the gene matches. The CDR3 extends over 15 amino acids. DNA of the CDR3: TGTGCCAGCTCACCGCTAGCGGGAGGGGGCTACGAGCAGTACTTC. It translates to CASSPLAGGGYEQYF. Drawing the rest from reference TRBV18 and TRBJ2-7, the complete variable domain is NAGVMQNPRHLVRRRGQEARLRCSPMKGHSHVYWYRQLPEEGLKFMVYLQKENIIDESGMPKERFSAEFPKEGPSILRIQQVVRGDSAAYFCASSPLAGGGYEQYFGPGTRLTVT.

The chain couples TRBV27 to TRBJ1-1; D might be TRBD1 (5 bases). Trimming cost V 0 bases and J 5 bases, with 13 bases left between them. The CDR3 length is 15 residues. Germline V gene lookup returns CDR1 MNHEY and CDR2 SMNVEV (reference sequence). The CDR3 loop reads CASSLSPGRGTEAFF. CDR3 in DNA: TGTGCCAGCAGTTTATCCCCAGGGAGAGGGACTGAAGCTTTCTTT.

V gene TRBV30 combines with J gene TRBJ2-4; TRBD1 matches at 8 bases. From germline, CDR1 is GTSNPN and CDR2 SVGIG (reference sequence). This CDR3 contains 13 residues. The junction had 2 bases not matched to a gene; V was cut back by 0 bases and J by 7 bases. The CDR3 DNA follows: TGTGCCTGGAGTGTGCAGGGGGCGAACATTCAGTACTTC. Translation: CAWSVQGANIQYF.

The chain has TRBV5-4 and TRBJ2-1; D gene uncertain. The V and J ends lost 4 bases and 2 bases respectively, with 10 bases between them. The CDR3 length is 14 residues. Germline CDR1 and CDR2: SGHNT and YYREEE (reference sequence). This CDR3 is CASSPPDPYNEQFF. The CDR3 DNA reads as TGTGCCAGCAGCCCTCCGGACCCCTACAATGAGCAGTTCTTC. The variable domain in full, with the rest retrieved from reference TRBV5-4 and TRBJ2-1, is ETGVTQSPTHLIKTRGQQVTLRCSSQSGHNTVSWYQQALGQGPQFIFQYYREEENGRGNFPPRFSGLQFPNYSSELNVNALELDDSALYLCASSPPDPYNEQFFGPGTRLTVL.

The table lists this clone with a count of one. The chain has TRBV30 and TRBJ2-3, with TRBD2 as a possible D gene (6 bases). The CDR3 contains 14 residues. Trimming pared 3 bases from V and 6 bases from J, leaving 16 bases between. The germline V gene has CDR1 GTSNPN and CDR2 SVGIG (reference sequence). For the CDR3, the DNA is TGTGCCTGGAGACTAGCTCCATTGGAGGATACGCAGTATTTT. It translates to CAWRLAPLEDTQYF.

The rearrangement uses TRBV5-1 and TRBJ1-3, with D possibly matching TRBD1 (5 bases). CDR1 is SGHRS, CDR2 YFSETQ, per germline. Trimming left V 2 bases short and J 6 bases short, with 21 bases between. The CDR3 extends over 17 amino acids. DNA of the CDR3: TGCGCCAGCAGCTTACCCCCTGCTATGGGACGCCCAAACACCATATATTTT. Residues: CASSLPPAMGRPNTIYF. The variable domain in full, completed from reference TRBV5-1 and TRBJ1-3, reads KAGVTQTPRYLIKTRGQQVTLSCSPISGHRSVSWYQQTPGQGLQFLFEYFSETQRNKGNFPGRFSGRQFSNSRSEMNVSTLELGDSALYLCASSLPPAMGRPNTIYFGEGSWLTVV.

V usage is TRBV30 and J usage is TRBJ1-5, with a weak D call TRBD1 (6 bases). Germline lookup yields CDR1 GTSNPN and CDR2 SVGIG (reference sequence). This CDR3 is 17 amino acids long. Trimming cost V 3 bases and J 0 bases, with 18 bases left between them. CDR3 loop: CAWSSDRRYPSNQPQHF. The CDR3 nucleotides read TGTGCCTGGAGCTCCGACAGGAGATACCCTAGCAATCAGCCCCAGCATTTT.

The chain is built from TRBV29-1 and TRBJ2-2; 12 bases agree with TRBD2. In germline, CDR1 is SQVTM, CDR2 ANQGSEA. After removal of 6 bases from V and 5 bases from J, the junction contained 1 base not matched to a gene. The CDR3 has 13 residues. The CDR3 nucleotides read TGCAGCGTCCTAGCGGGAGGGACCGGGGAGCTGTTTTTT. Translating gives CSVLAGGTGELFF.

This clone was seen only once. The chain is built from TRBV6-1 and TRBJ2-7, with 9 bases aligning to TRBD2. Germline trimming cut 4 bases from V and 6 bases from J; bases unmatched to any gene: 10. The CDR3 is 15 residues long. Germline V gene sequence: CDR1 MNHNS, CDR2 SASEGT. The CDR3 spells CASSATGREGREQYF. The CDR3 coding sequence is TGTGCCAGCAGTGCCACGGGGCGGGAGGGCCGCGAGCAGTACTTC.

V gene TRBV27 combines with J gene TRBJ2-7; TRBD2 agrees at 8 bases. V trimming: 8 bases; J trimming: 2 bases; junction bases outside the gene matches: 5. Germline V CDR1 and CDR2: MNHEY, SMNVEV (reference sequence). This CDR3 contains 13 residues. The CDR3 is CASGTLAAYEQYF. In nucleotides, the CDR3 is TGTGCCAGCGGCACACTAGCGGCCTACGAGCAGTACTTC.

V and J are TRBV19 and TRBJ2-7; TRBD1 agrees at 9 bases. Germline CDR1 LNHDA, CDR2 SQIVND (reference sequence). The ends lost 5 bases at V and 1 base at J; junction bases unmatched: 3. This CDR3 comprises 14 residues. CDR3 DNA sequence: TGTGCCAGTAGTCCGACAGGGGGTTCCTACGAGCAGTACTTC. The encoded protein is CASSPTGGSYEQYF.

J is TRBJ2-1 and V is TRBV12-5; D remains unclear. CDR3 length: 13 amino acids. Germline CDR1 reads LGHNT; CDR2 reads FRNRAP. Trimming removed 0 bases at V and 9 bases at J, with 9 bases between. The CDR3 reads CASGLVLVGEQFF. In DNA form, the CDR3 reads TGTGCTAGTGGTTTGGTACTCGTCGGTGAGCAGTTCTTC.

The chain couples TRBV4-2 to TRBJ2-7; D is undetermined. Trimming pared 0 bases from V and 0 bases from J, leaving 12 bases between. Germline V gene lookup returns CDR1 LGHNA and CDR2 YNFKEQ. The CDR3 extends over 16 amino acids. In nucleotides, the CDR3 is TGTGCCAGCAGCCAAGATCTAAGTACCCCCTCCTACGAGCAGTACTTC. As protein: CASSQDLSTPSYEQYF.

Details on this clone: The identical CDR3 is also encoded by other nucleotide sequences in the sample. This sequence joins TRBV6-5 and TRBJ2-3; unclear D gene. Germline V gene data show CDR1 as MNHEY and CDR2 as SVGAGI. V was pared by 0 bases and J by 2 bases, with 9 bases between. The CDR3 covers 15 residues. This chain's CDR3 is CASSYSRPNTDTQYF. CDR3 bases: TGTGCCAGCAGTTACTCTAGGCCAAACACAGATACGCAGTATTTT.

The chain recombines TRBV4-2 with TRBJ2-1; weak D call: TRBD1 (6 bases). There are 17 residues in the CDR3. CDR1 is LGHNA and CDR2 is YNFKEQ in the germline V gene. The germline V and J ends were trimmed by 1 base and 8 bases, with 21 bases remaining between them. The CDR3 protein is CASSQAQGGQYSHEQFF. The CDR3, as DNA: TGTGCCAGCAGCCAAGCCCAGGGTGGACAGTACAGCCATGAGCAGTTCTTC.

The rearrangement joins TRBV7-9 to TRBJ2-7; D unresolved. The CDR3 is made up of 12 amino acids. The V gene lost 2 bases and the J gene lost 3 bases, with 5 bases spanning the gap. Germline CDR1 SEHNR, CDR2 FQNEAQ (reference sequence). DNA of the CDR3: TGTGCCAGCAGCTTAATAGGCTACGAGCAGTACTTC. This codes for CASSLIGYEQYF.